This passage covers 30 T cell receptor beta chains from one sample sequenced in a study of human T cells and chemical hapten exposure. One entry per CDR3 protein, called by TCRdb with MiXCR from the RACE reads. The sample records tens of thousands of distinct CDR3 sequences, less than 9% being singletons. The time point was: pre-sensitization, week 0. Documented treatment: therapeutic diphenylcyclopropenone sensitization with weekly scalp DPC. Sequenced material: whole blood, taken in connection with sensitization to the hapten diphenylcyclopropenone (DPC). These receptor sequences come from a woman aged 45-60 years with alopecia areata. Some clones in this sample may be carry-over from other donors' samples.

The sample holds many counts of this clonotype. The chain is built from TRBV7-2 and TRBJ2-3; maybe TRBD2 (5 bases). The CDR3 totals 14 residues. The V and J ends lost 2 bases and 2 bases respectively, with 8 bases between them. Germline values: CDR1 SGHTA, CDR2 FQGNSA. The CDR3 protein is CASSLRADTDTQYF. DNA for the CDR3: TGTGCCAGCAGCTTAAGAGCGGACACAGATACGCAGTATTTT.

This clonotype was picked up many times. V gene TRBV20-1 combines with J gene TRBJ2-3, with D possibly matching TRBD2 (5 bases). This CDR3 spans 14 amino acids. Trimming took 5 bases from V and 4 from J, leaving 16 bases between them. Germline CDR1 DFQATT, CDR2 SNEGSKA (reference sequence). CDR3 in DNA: TGCAGTGCTTTCTGGACTGAAACGCCAGATACGCAGTATTTT. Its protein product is CSAFWTETPDTQYF.

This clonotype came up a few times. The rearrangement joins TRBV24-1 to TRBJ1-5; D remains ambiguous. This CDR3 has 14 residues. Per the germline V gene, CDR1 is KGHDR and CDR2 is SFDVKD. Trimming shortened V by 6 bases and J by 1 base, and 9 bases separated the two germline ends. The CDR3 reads CATSRGLSNQPQHF. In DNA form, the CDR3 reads TGTGCCACCAGTCGAGGGCTGAGCAATCAGCCCCAGCATTTT.

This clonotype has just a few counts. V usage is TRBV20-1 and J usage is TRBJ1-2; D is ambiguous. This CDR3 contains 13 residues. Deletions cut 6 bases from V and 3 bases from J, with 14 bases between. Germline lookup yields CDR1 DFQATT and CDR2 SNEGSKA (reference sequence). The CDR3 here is CSACDRADYGYTF. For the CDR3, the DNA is TGCAGTGCCTGCGATCGTGCTGACTATGGCTACACCTTC.

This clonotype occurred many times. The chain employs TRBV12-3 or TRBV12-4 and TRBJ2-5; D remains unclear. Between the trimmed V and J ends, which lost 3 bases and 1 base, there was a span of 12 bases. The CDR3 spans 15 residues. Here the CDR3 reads CASSFSLVGQETQYF. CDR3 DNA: TGTGCCAGCAGTTTTAGCCTAGTCGGCCAAGAGACCCAGTACTTC.

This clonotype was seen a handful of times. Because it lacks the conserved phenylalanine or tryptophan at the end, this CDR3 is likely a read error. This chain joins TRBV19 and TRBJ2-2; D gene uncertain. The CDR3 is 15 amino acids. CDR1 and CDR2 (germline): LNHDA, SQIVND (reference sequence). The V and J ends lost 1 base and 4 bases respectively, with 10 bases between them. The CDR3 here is CASSIVLSGTGELFL. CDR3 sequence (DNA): TGTGCCAGTAGTATAGTCTTATCCGGCACCGGGGAGCTGTTTCTT.

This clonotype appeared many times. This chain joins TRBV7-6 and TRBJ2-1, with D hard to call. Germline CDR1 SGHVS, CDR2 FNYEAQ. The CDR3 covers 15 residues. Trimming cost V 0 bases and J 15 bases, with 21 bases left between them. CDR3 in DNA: TGTGCCAGCAGCTTAGCCGGTTTCGGTGTAGATACCGTGTTCTTC. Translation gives CASSLAGFGVDTVFF.

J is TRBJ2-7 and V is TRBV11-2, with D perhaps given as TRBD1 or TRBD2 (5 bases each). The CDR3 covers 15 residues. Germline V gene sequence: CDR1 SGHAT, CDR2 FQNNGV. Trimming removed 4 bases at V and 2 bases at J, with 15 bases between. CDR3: CASSSGRILTYEQYF. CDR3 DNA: TGTGCCAGCAGCTCGGGACGGATCCTTACCTACGAGCAGTACTTC.

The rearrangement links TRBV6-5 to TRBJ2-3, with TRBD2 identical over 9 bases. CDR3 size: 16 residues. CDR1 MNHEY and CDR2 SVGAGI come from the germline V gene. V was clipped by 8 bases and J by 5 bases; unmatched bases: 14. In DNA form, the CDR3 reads TGTGCCAGCTCCACCACTCCCGGGACTAGCCTAGATACGCAGTATTTT. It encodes CASSTTPGTSLDTQYF.

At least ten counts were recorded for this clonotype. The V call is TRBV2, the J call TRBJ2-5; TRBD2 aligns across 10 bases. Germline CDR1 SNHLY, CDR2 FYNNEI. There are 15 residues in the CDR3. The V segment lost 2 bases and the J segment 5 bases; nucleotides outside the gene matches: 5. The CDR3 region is CASSENGLAEETQYF. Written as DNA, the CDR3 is TGTGCCAGCAGTGAAAATGGACTAGCGGAGGAGACCCAGTACTTC.

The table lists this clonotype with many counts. CDR3 in DNA: TGTGCCAGCAAAAGCGGGAGGGTAGCCAAAAACATTCAGTACTTC. This encodes CASKSGRVAKNIQYF. V is TRBV2 and J is TRBJ2-4; 10 bases fit TRBD2. After removal of 7 bases from V and 0 bases from J, the junction contained 3 bases not matched to a gene. This CDR3 is built from 15 residues. Germline lookup yields CDR1 SNHLY and CDR2 FYNNEI.

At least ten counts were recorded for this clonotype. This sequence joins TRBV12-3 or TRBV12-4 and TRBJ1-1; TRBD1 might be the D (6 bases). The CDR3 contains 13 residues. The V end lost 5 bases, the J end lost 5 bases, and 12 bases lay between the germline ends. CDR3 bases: TGTGCCAGCAGTACCCCAACAGGGACTGAAGCTTTCTTT. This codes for CASSTPTGTEAFF.

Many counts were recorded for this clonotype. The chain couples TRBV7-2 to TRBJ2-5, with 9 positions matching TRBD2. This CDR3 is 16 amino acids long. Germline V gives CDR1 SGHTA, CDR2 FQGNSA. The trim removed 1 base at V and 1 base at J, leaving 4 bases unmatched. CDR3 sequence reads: CASSLVGTSLQETQYF. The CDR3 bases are TGTGCCAGCAGCTTAGTTGGGACTAGCCTCCAAGAGACCCAGTACTTC.

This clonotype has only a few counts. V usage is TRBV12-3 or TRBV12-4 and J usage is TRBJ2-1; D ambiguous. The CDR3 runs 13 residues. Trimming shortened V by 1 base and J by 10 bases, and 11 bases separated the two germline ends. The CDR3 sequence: CASSLGDTAEQFF. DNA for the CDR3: TGTGCCAGCAGTTTAGGAGACACTGCCGAGCAGTTCTTC.

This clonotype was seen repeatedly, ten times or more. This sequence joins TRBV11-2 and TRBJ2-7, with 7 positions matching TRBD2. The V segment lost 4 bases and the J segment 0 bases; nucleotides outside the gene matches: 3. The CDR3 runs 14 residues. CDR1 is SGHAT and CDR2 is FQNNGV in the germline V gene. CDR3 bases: TGTGCCAGCAGCTCTAGCGGAAGCTCCTACGAGCAGTACTTC. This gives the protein CASSSSGSSYEQYF.

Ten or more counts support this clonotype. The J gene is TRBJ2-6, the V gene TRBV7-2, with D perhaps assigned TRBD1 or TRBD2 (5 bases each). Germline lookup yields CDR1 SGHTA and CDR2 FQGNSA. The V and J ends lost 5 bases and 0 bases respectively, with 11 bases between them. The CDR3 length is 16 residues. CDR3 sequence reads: CASSRGRISGANVLTF. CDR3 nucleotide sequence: TGTGCCAGCAGCCGGGGACGTATCTCTGGGGCCAACGTCCTGACTTTC.

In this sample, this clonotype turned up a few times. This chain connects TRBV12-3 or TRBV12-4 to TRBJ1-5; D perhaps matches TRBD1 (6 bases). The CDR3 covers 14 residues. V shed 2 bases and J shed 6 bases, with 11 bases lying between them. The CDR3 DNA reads TGTGCCAGCAGTTTAACGGGGGCAGGTCAGCCCCAGCATTTT. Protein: CASSLTGAGQPQHF.

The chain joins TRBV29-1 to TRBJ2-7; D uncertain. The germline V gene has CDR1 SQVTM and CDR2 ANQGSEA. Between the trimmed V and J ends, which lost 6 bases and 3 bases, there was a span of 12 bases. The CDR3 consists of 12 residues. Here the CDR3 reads CSVLGLLYEQYF. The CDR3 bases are TGCAGCGTCCTGGGTCTACTCTACGAGCAGTACTTC.

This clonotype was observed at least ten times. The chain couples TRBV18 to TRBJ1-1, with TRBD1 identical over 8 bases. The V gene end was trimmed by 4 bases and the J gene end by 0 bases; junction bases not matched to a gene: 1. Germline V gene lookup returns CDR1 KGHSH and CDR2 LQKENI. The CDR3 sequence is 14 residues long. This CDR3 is CASSRDRMNTEAFF. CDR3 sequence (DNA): TGTGCCAGCTCACGGGACAGGATGAACACTGAAGCTTTCTTT.

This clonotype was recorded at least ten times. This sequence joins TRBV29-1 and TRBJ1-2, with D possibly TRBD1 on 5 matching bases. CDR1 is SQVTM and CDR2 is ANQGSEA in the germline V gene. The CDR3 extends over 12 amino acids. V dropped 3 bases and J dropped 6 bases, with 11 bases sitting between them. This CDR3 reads CSVDRQGDGYTF. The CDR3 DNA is TGCAGCGTTGACAGGCAGGGCGATGGCTACACCTTC.

The CDR3 reads CASSFPGDNQPQHF. Written as DNA, the CDR3 is TGTGCCAGCAGCTTTCCCGGGGACAATCAGCCCCAGCATTTT. This chain links TRBV6-2 or TRBV6-3 with TRBJ1-5; D remains ambiguous. The CDR3 totals 14 residues. Trimming stripped 6 bases from V and 3 bases from J, with 12 bases between. CDR1 is MNHEY, CDR2 SVGEGT, per germline.

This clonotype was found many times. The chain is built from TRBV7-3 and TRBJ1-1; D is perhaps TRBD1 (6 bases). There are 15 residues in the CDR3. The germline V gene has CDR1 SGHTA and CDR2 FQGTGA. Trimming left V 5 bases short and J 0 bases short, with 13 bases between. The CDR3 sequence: CASSPNPGVNTEAFF. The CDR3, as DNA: TGTGCCAGCAGCCCCAACCCAGGGGTGAACACTGAAGCTTTCTTT.

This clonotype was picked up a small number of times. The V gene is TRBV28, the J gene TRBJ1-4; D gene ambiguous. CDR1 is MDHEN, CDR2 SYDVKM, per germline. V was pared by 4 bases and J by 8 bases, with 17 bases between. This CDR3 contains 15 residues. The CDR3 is CASSYPSRRPEKLFF. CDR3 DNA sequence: TGTGCCAGCAGTTATCCCTCTCGTCGACCGGAAAAACTGTTTTTT.

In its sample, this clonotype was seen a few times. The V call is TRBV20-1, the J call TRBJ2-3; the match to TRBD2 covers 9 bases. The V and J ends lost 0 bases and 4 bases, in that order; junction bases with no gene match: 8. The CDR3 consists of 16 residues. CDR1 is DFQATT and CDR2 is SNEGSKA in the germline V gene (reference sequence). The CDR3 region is CSARDLLAGDSDTQYF. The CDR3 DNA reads TGCAGTGCTAGAGATCTGTTAGCGGGAGATTCAGATACGCAGTATTTT.

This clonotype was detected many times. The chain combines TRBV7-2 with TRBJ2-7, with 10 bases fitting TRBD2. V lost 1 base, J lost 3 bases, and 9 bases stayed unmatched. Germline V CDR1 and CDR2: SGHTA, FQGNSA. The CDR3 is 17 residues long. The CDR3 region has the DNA TGTGCCAGCAGCTTAGTGTTCGGACTAGCGGTAAGCTACGAGCAGTACTTC. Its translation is CASSLVFGLAVSYEQYF.

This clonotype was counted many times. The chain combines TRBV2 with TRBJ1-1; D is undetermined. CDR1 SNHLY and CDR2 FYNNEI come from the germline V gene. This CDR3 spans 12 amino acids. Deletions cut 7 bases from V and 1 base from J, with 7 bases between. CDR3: CASNRQNTEAFF. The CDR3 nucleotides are TGTGCCAGCAATCGGCAGAACACTGAAGCTTTCTTT.

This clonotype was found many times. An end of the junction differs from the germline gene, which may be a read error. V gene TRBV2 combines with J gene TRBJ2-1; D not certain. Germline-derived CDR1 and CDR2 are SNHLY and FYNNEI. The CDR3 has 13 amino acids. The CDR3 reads CASREDRYNEQFF. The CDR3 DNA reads TGTGCCAGCAGGGAAGACCGCTACAATGAGCAGTTCTTC.

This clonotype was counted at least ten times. The DNA for the CDR3 is TGTGCCAGCAGGAAGGGTACCTCCCGCGGGAACACTGAAGCTTTCTTT. Its translation: CASRKGTSRGNTEAFF. The V call is TRBV7-9, the J call TRBJ1-1; D is unclear. The germline CDR1 and CDR2 sequences are SEHNR and FQNEAQ (reference sequence). This CDR3 comprises 16 residues. Trimming took 6 bases from V and 1 from J, leaving 18 bases between them.

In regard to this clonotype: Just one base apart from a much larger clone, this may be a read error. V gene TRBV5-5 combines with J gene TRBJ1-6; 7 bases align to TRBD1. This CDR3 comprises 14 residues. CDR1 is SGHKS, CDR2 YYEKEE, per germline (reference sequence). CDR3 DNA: TGTGCCAGCAGTTTAGACAGGGCCAATTCATCCCTCCACTTT. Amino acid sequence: CASSLDRANSSLHF.

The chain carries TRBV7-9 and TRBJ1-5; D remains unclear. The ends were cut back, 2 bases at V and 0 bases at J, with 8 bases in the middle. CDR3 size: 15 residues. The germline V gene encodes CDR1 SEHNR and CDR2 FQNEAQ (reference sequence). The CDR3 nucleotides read TGTGCCAGCAGCTTAACGGGGATTAGCAATCAGCCCCAGCATTTT. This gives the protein CASSLTGISNQPQHF. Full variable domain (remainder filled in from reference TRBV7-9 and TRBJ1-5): DTGVSQNPRHKITKRGQNVTFRCDPISEHNRLYWYRQTLGQGPEFLTYFQNEAQLEKSRLLSDRFSAERPKGSFSTLEIQRTEQGDSAMYLCASSLTGISNQPQHFGDGTRLSIL.